A single sample is the source of the 27 T cell receptor beta chains below, sequenced in a study of Tregs in tolerant kidney transplant recipients. Generated by immunoSEQ multiplex PCR, the TCRdb table keeps only in-frame clones and is missing some. Seen here are some 55,000 clones, approximately 83% observed once, and the top ten hold 2% to 2.5%. The sequencing used Tregs from blood, collected before the transplant. These receptors came from a human donor who received a combined kidney and bone marrow transplant.

The chain combines TRBV19 with TRBJ2-6, with no clear D. This CDR3 has 14 residues. Germline CDR1 reads LNHDA; CDR2 reads SQIVND (reference sequence). The V and J ends lost 4 bases and 1 base respectively, with 5 bases between them. CDR3 bases: TGTGCCAGTAGTACAGCTTCTGGGGCCAACGTCCTGACTTTC. It specifies CASSTASGANVLTF.

The V and J genes are TRBV7-9 and TRBJ2-5, with 15 bases aligning to TRBD2. Germline CDR1 and CDR2: SEHNR and FQNEAQ (reference sequence). The J segment lost 5 bases and the V segment lost 8 bases, leaving 15 bases of the junction unmatched. This CDR3 region has 18 residues. CDR3: CASGRGWTSGGAQETQYF. The CDR3 DNA follows: TGTGCCAGCGGCCGAGGGTGGACTAGCGGGGGGGCCCAGGAGACCCAGTACTTC.

The V and J genes are TRBV19 and TRBJ1-2; D call uncertain. Germline CDR1 reads LNHDA; CDR2 reads SQIVND (reference sequence). V lost 10 bases and J 0 bases, leaving 9 bases between the germline ends. The CDR3 totals 12 residues. The DNA for the CDR3 is TGTGCCATAGAGACGGCTAACTATGGCTACACCTTC. This codes for CAIETANYGYTF.

V and J are TRBV18 and TRBJ1-3, with D unresolved. Trimming left V 0 bases short and J 0 bases short, with 9 bases between. Germline assignment: CDR1 KGHSH and CDR2 LQKENI. This CDR3 comprises 16 residues. CDR3 protein: CASSPPFSSSGNTIYF. The CDR3 coding sequence is TGTGCCAGCTCACCACCGTTTTCTAGCTCTGGAAACACCATATATTTT.

This clone was found once. The chain combines TRBV27 with TRBJ1-2; D may be TRBD1 (5 bases). Per the germline V gene, CDR1 is MNHEY and CDR2 is SMNVEV (reference sequence). Trimming pared 4 bases from V and 4 bases from J, leaving 16 bases between. The CDR3 is 15 residues long. This CDR3 reads CASSYRGGLSYGYTF. The CDR3 bases are TGTGCCAGCAGTTATCGCGGGGGGTTGAGCTATGGCTACACCTTC.

The V and J genes are TRBV29-1 and TRBJ2-1; perhaps TRBD2 as D (5 bases). In germline, CDR1 is SQVTM, CDR2 ANQGSEA. The CDR3 length is 14 residues. Deletions cut 6 bases from V and 1 base from J, with 13 bases between. CDR3 in DNA: TGCAGCGTGATACGGGGTTGGTCCTACAATGAGCAGTTCTTC. Translation gives CSVIRGWSYNEQFF.

The chain recombines TRBV11-3 with TRBJ1-2, with D hard to call. There are 14 residues in the CDR3. Germline loops: CDR1 SGHNT, CDR2 YENEEA. V was trimmed by 2 bases and J by 4 bases, leaving 11 bases between them. The CDR3 DNA reads as TGTGCCAGCAGCTTATTATACAGTTCCTATGGCTACACCTTC. Protein: CASSLLYSSYGYTF.

This chain uses TRBV7-2 with TRBJ1-2; D gene uncertain. Trimming pared 11 bases from V and 6 bases from J, leaving 31 bases between. The CDR3 contains 17 residues. Germline V gives CDR1 SGHTA, CDR2 FQGNSA. CDR3 DNA sequence: TGTGCCTCCCCCACTTCCGGCGAGGGTGGCGGATTTGATGGCTACACCTTC. This codes for CASPTSGEGGGFDGYTF.

The V and J genes are TRBV5-1 and TRBJ2-5; D possibly corresponds to TRBD1 (6 bases). Trimming removed 4 bases from V and 5 bases from J, with 24 bases in between. The germline V gene has CDR1 SGHRS and CDR2 YFSETQ. This CDR3 has 17 residues. CDR3 sequence: CASSPKGWTAKSETQYF. For the CDR3, the DNA is TGCGCCAGCAGCCCAAAAGGCTGGACAGCAAAATCGGAGACCCAGTACTTC.

The chain employs TRBV7-2 and TRBJ1-1, with D unclear. Germline lookup yields CDR1 SGHTA and CDR2 FQGNSA. Trimming stripped 2 bases from V and 8 bases from J, with 9 bases between. This CDR3 contains 12 residues. CDR3: CASSLLGGEAFF. CDR3 bases: TGTGCCAGCAGCTTATTAGGTGGGGAAGCTTTCTTT.

Only one count was recorded for this clone. The rearrangement links TRBV19 to TRBJ1-2; D might be TRBD1 (5 bases). The CDR3 length is 17 residues. Germline assignment: CDR1 LNHDA and CDR2 SQIVND (reference sequence). Trimming stripped 0 bases from V and 2 bases from J, with 16 bases between. The CDR3 sequence: CASSIERSTGWNYGYTF. For the CDR3, the DNA is TGTGCCAGTAGTATAGAGCGGTCCACAGGTTGGAACTATGGCTACACCTTC.

CDR3 nucleotide sequence: TGTGCCAGCAGCTTAGGGACCCCCCGAGAGACCCAGTACTTC. This gives the protein CASSLGTPRETQYF. The chain couples TRBV7-2 to TRBJ2-5, with D unresolved. Per germline, CDR1 SGHTA and CDR2 FQGNSA. Deletions cut 1 base from V and 4 bases from J, with 10 bases between. The CDR3 is 14 residues long.

DNA for the CDR3: TGTGCCAGCACAAACCATCCGGCTAGCGGGAGGGCCCGGGAGACCCAGTACTTC. This gives the protein CASTNHPASGRARETQYF. The chain combines TRBV28 with TRBJ2-5; 12 nucleotides agree with TRBD2. The CDR3 has 18 residues. Germline V gene data show CDR1 as MDHEN and CDR2 as SYDVKM. J gave up 5 bases and V 7 bases, and 17 bases lay outside the gene matches.

The chain has TRBV5-4 and TRBJ2-3; TRBD2 matches 16 bases. There are 15 residues in the CDR3. CDR1 SGHNT and CDR2 YYREEE come from the germline V gene (reference sequence). V gave up 2 bases and J gave up 8 bases; unmatched junction bases: 2. In DNA form, the CDR3 reads TGTGCCAGCAGCTTCGGGACTAGCGGGAGGGTTACGCAGTATTTT. Protein: CASSFGTSGRVTQYF.

The rearrangement links TRBV15 to TRBJ2-5; D is possibly TRBD1 (6 bases). Germline V gene data show CDR1 as LNHNV and CDR2 as YYDKDF (reference sequence). The V gene lost 3 bases and the J gene lost 2 bases, with 10 bases spanning the gap. The CDR3 sequence is 14 residues long. The CDR3 sequence is CATSSGGLQETQYF. CDR3 nucleotides: TGTGCCACCAGCAGTGGGGGCTTACAAGAGACCCAGTACTTC.

Only a few counts were recorded for this clone. The chain uses TRBV19 and TRBJ2-1, with 10 bases matching TRBD2. J lost 8 bases, V lost 3 bases, and 7 bases had no gene match. The germline V gene encodes CDR1 LNHDA and CDR2 SQIVND (reference sequence). The CDR3 is made up of 15 amino acids. This chain's CDR3 is CASSIERGGPYEQFF. The CDR3 DNA is TGTGCCAGTAGTATTGAGCGGGGGGGCCCGTATGAGCAGTTCTTC.

The chain has TRBV7-2 and TRBJ2-5; 10 bases fit TRBD2. With 2 bases clipped from V and 5 bases from J, the junction kept 5 bases outside the gene matches. CDR3 length equals 15 residues. In germline, CDR1 is SGHTA, CDR2 FQGNSA. This CDR3 is CASSLTSGVGETQYF. The CDR3 DNA is TGTGCCAGCAGCTTAACTAGCGGGGTTGGGGAGACCCAGTACTTC.

This chain connects TRBV7-2 to TRBJ2-7, with D maybe TRBD1 (6 bases). CDR1 is SGHTA, CDR2 FQGNSA, per germline. The CDR3 extends over 15 amino acids. Between the trimmed V and J ends, which lost 5 bases and 2 bases, there was a span of 16 bases. CDR3 residues: CASSPGGGTAYEQYF. For the CDR3, the DNA is TGTGCCAGCAGCCCCGGTGGGGGCACGGCCTACGAGCAGTACTTC.

This clone has only one observation. The chain joins TRBV5-4 to TRBJ2-7, with 8 nucleotides matching TRBD1. The CDR3 has 15 residues. The ends lost 2 bases at V and 1 base at J; junction bases unmatched: 5. Germline loops: CDR1 SGHNT, CDR2 YYREEE (reference sequence). The CDR3 nucleotides read TGTGCCAGCAGCTTTGACAGGGGAAGATCCTACGAGCAGTACTTC. This sequence encodes CASSFDRGRSYEQYF.

The V call is TRBV7-9, the J call TRBJ2-2, with TRBD2 matching 8 bases. J gave up 6 bases and V 5 bases, and 5 bases lay outside the gene matches. This CDR3 is 14 amino acids long. The germline V gene has CDR1 SEHNR and CDR2 FQNEAQ (reference sequence). This CDR3 reads CASSRRTSSGELFF. The CDR3 DNA follows: TGTGCCAGCAGCCGGCGGACTAGCTCCGGGGAGCTGTTTTTT.

The CDR3 region has the DNA TGCGCCAGCAGTGAGGCCGGGACTGGATACAATGAGCAGTTCTTC. The encoded protein is CASSEAGTGYNEQFF. The V gene is TRBV10-1, the J gene TRBJ2-1, with D maybe TRBD2 (6 bases). The V end lost 2 bases, the J end lost 4 bases, and 12 bases lay between the germline ends. Germline-derived CDR1 and CDR2 are WNHNN and SYGVQD (reference sequence). This CDR3 comprises 15 residues.

This clone was counted between two and nine times. The chain joins TRBV6-1 to TRBJ1-1; possibly TRBD1 for D (6 bases). Per the germline V gene, CDR1 is MNHNS and CDR2 is SASEGT. V lost 0 bases and J lost 6, with 14 bases in between. The CDR3 is 15 amino acids. The CDR3 loop reads CASSEAQNRVAEAFF. The CDR3 nucleotides read TGTGCCAGCAGTGAAGCGCAGAACAGGGTTGCTGAAGCTTTCTTT.

This chain connects TRBV5-5 to TRBJ1-6; D is ambiguous. Germline values: CDR1 SGHKS, CDR2 YYEKEE (reference sequence). V was pared by 6 bases and J by 8 bases, with 21 bases between. The CDR3 covers 16 residues. CDR3 residues: CASTSKSGSFDSPLHF. CDR3 coding DNA: TGTGCCAGCACCTCGAAGTCGGGGAGTTTCGATTCACCCCTCCACTTT.

The chain carries TRBV11-2 and TRBJ2-1, with 12 bases matching TRBD2. This CDR3 is built from 16 residues. Germline-derived CDR1 and CDR2 are SGHAT and FQNNGV. Trimming at V came to 1 base and at J to 10 bases, leaving 8 bases not matched to a gene. CDR3 residues: CASSLGLAGARLEQFF. The CDR3 DNA follows: TGTGCCAGCAGCTTAGGACTAGCGGGGGCCCGCCTCGAGCAGTTCTTC.

This chain joins TRBV5-4 and TRBJ2-4; 13 bases are a match to TRBD2. The CDR3 has 16 amino acids. The trim removed 4 bases at V and 6 bases at J, leaving 7 bases unmatched. Germline V lookup: CDR1 SGHNT, CDR2 YYREEE (reference sequence). CDR3 sequence reads: CASSPGLAGAGNIQYF. CDR3 DNA: TGTGCCAGCAGCCCCGGACTAGCGGGGGCGGGAAACATTCAGTACTTC.

The genes are TRBV7-8 and TRBJ2-1; D perhaps matches TRBD2 (5 bases). There are 16 residues in the CDR3. The V end was cut by 3 bases, the J end by 1 base, with 13 bases between. Germline values: CDR1 SGHVS, CDR2 FQNEAQ. CDR3 nucleotides: TGTGCCAGCAGCTTTACGGGGTCCCTATCCTACAATGAGCAGTTCTTC. This sequence encodes CASSFTGSLSYNEQFF.

The genes are TRBV5-5 and TRBJ2-1, with TRBD2 identical over 11 bases. Unmatched junction bases numbered 3, after V lost 4 bases and J lost 3 bases. The CDR3 sequence is 15 residues long. The germline gives CDR1 SGHKS, CDR2 YYEKEE (reference sequence). CDR3 DNA: TGTGCCAGCAGCAAACTAGCGGGGGACTACAATGAGCAGTTCTTC. Protein sequence: CASSKLAGDYNEQFF.